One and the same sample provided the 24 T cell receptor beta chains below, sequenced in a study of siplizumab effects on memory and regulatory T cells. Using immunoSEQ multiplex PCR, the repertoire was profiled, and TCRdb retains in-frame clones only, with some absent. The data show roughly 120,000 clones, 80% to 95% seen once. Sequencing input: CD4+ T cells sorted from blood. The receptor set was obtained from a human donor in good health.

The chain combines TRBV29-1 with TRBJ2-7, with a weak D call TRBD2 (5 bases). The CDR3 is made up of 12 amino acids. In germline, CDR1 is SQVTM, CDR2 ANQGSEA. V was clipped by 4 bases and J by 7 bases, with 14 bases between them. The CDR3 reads CSVAPRWEEQYF. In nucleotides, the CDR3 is TGCAGCGTTGCCCCCCGATGGGAGGAGCAGTACTTC.

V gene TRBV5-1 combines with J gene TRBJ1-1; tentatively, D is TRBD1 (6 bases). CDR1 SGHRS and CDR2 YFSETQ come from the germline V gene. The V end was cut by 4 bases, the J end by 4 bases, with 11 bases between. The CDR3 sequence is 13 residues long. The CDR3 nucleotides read TGCGCCAGCAGCCCGGGACAAAGCACTGAAGCTTTCTTT. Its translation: CASSPGQSTEAFF. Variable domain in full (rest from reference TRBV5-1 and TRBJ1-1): KAGVTQTPRYLIKTRGQQVTLSCSPISGHRSVSWYQQTPGQGLQFLFEYFSETQRNKGNFPGRFSGRQFSNSRSEMNVSTLELGDSALYLCASSPGQSTEAFFGQGTRLTVV.

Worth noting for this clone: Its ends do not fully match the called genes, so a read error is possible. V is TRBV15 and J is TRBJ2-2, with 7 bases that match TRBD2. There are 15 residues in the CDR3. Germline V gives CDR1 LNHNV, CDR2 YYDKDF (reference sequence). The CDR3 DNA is TGTGCCACCAGCAGAGCCGGGAGGAACGCCGGGGAGCTGTTTTTT. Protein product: CATSRAGRNAGELFF.

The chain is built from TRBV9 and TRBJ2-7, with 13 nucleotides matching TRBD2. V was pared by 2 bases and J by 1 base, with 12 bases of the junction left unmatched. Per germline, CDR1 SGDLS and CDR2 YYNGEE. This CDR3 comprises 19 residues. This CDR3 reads CASSVGLAGDRLLSYEQYF. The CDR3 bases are TGTGCCAGCAGCGTCGGACTAGCGGGGGACCGCCTCCTTTCCTACGAGCAGTACTTC.

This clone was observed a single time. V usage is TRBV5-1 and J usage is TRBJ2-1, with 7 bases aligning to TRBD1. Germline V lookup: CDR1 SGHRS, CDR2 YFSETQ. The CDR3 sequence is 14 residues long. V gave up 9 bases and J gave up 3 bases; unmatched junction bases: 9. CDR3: CATSRTGNYNEQFF. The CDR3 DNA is TGCGCCACCTCTAGGACAGGAAACTACAATGAGCAGTTCTTC.

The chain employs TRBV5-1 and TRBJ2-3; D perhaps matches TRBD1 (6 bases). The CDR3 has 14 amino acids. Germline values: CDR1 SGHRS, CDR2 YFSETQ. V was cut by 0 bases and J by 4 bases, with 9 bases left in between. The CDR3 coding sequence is TGCGCCAGCAGCTTGGGACAGGTCTCAGATACGCAGTATTTT. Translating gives CASSLGQVSDTQYF. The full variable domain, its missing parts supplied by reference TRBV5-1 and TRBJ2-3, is KAGVTQTPRYLIKTRGQQVTLSCSPISGHRSVSWYQQTPGQGLQFLFEYFSETQRNKGNFPGRFSGRQFSNSRSEMNVSTLELGDSALYLCASSLGQVSDTQYFGPGTRLTVL.

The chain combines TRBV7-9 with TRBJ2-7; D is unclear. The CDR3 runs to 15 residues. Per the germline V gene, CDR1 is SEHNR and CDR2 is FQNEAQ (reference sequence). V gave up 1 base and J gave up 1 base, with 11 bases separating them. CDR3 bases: TGTGCCAGCAGCTTAGTTTCCCCACTATCCTACGAGCAGTACTTC. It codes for CASSLVSPLSYEQYF.

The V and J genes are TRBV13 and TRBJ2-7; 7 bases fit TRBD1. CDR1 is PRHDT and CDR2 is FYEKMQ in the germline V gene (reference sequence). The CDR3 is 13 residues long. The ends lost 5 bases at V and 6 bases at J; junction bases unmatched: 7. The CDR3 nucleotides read TGTGCCAGCAGCCCTACAGACAGGGCCGAGCAGTACTTC. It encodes CASSPTDRAEQYF.

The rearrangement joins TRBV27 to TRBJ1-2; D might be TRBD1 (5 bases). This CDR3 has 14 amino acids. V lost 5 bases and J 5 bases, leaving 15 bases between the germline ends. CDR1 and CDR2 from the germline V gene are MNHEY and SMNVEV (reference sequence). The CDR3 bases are TGTGCCAGCAGTGTCCTCGGGACGTCTTATGGCTACACCTTC. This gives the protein CASSVLGTSYGYTF.

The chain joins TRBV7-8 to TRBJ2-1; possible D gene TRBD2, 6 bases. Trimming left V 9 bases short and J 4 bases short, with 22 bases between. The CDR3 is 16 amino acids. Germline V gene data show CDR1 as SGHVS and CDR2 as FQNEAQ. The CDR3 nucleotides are TGTGCCAGTTTCACCGGGGTCGGGGGATTATACAATGAGCAGTTCTTC. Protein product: CASFTGVGGLYNEQFF.

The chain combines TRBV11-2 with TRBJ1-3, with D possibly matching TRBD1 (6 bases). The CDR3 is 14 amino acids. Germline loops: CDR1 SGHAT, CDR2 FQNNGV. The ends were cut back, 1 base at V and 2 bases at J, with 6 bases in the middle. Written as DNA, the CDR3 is TGTGCCAGCAGCTTAGGGGGGCCTGGAAACACCATATATTTT. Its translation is CASSLGGPGNTIYF.

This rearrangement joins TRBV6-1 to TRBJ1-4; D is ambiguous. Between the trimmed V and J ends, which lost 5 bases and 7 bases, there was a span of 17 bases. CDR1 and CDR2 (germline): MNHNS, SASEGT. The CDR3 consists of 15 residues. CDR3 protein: CASSTNPPPSEKLFF. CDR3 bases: TGTGCCAGCAGTACAAACCCCCCTCCTAGTGAAAAACTGTTTTTT.

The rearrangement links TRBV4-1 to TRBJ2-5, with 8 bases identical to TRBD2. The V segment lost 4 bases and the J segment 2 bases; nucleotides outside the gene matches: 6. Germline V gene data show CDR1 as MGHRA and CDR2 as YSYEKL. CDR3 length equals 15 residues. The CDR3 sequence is CASSPNPSGQETQYF. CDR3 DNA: TGCGCCAGCAGCCCTAATCCTAGCGGGCAAGAGACCCAGTACTTC.

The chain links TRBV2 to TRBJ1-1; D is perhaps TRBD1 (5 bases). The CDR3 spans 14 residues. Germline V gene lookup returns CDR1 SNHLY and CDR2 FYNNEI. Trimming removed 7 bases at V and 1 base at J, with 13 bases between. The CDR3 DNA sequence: TGTGCCAGCACCCCGACAGAGACGAACACTGAAGCTTTCTTT. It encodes CASTPTETNTEAFF. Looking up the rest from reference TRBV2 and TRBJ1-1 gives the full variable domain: EPEVTQTPSHQVTQMGQEVILRCVPISNHLYFYWYRQILGQKVEFLVSFYNNEISEKSEIFDDQFSVERPDGSNFTLKIRSTKLEDSAMYFCASTPTETNTEAFFGQGTRLTVV.

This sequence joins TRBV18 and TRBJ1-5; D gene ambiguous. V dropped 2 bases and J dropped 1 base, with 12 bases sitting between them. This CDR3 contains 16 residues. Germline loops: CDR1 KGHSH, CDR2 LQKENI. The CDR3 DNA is TGTGCCAGCTCACCAAACCGGGGAGGGAGCAATCAGCCCCAGCATTTT. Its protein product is CASSPNRGGSNQPQHF.

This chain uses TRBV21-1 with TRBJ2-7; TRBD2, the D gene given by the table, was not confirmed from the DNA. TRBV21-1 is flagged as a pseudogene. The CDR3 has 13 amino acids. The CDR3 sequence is CASSKSGLYEQYF. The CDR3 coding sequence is TGTGCCAGCAGCAAATCCGGACTTTACGAGCAGTACTTC.

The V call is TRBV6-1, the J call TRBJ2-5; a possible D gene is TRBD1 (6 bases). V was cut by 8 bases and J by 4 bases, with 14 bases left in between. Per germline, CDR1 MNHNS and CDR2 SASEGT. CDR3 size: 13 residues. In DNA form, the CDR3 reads TGTGCCAGCCTCAGGGGCAAGGGAGAGACCCAGTACTTC. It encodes CASLRGKGETQYF.

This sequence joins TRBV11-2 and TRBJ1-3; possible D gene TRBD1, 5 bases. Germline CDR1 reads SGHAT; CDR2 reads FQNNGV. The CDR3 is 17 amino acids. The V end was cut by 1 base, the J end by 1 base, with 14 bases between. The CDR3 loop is CASSLVRRGSSGNTIYF. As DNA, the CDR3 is TGTGCCAGCAGCTTAGTCAGGCGGGGGAGTTCTGGAAACACCATATATTTT. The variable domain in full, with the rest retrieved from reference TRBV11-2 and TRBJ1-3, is EAGVAQSPRYKIIEKRQSVAFWCNPISGHATLYWYQQILGQGPKLLIQFQNNGVVDDSQLPKDRFSAERLKGVDSTLKIQPAKLEDSAVYLCASSLVRRGSSGNTIYFGEGSWLTVV.

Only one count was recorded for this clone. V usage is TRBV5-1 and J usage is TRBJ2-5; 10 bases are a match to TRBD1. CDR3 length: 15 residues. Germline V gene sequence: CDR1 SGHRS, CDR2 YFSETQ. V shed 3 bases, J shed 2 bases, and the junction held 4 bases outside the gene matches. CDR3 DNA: TGCGCCAGCAGCTCGACAGGGGGCCAACAAGAGACCCAGTACTTC. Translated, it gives CASSSTGGQQETQYF. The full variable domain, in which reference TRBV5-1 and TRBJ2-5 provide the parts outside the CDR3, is KAGVTQTPRYLIKTRGQQVTLSCSPISGHRSVSWYQQTPGQGLQFLFEYFSETQRNKGNFPGRFSGRQFSNSRSEMNVSTLELGDSALYLCASSSTGGQQETQYFGPGTRLLVL.

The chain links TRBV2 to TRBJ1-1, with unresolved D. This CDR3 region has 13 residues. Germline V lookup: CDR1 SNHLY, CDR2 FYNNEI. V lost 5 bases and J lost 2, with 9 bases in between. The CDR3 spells CASSLDINTEAFF. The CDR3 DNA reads TGTGCCAGCAGTCTCGACATCAACACTGAAGCTTTCTTT. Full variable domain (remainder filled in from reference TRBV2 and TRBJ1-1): EPEVTQTPSHQVTQMGQEVILRCVPISNHLYFYWYRQILGQKVEFLVSFYNNEISEKSEIFDDQFSVERPDGSNFTLKIRSTKLEDSAMYFCASSLDINTEAFFGQGTRLTVV.

CDR3 bases: TGCGCCAGCAGCTTGGGAGCGGTCAGGGGGCAGAACACTGAAGCTTTCTTT. Residues: CASSLGAVRGQNTEAFF. V usage is TRBV5-1 and J usage is TRBJ1-1, with 8 nucleotides matching TRBD1. The ends lost 0 bases at V and 1 base at J; junction bases unmatched: 8. Germline CDR1 reads SGHRS; CDR2 reads YFSETQ. The CDR3 sequence is 17 residues long. Full variable domain (missing parts from reference TRBV5-1 and TRBJ1-1): KAGVTQTPRYLIKTRGQQVTLSCSPISGHRSVSWYQQTPGQGLQFLFEYFSETQRNKGNFPGRFSGRQFSNSRSEMNVSTLELGDSALYLCASSLGAVRGQNTEAFFGQGTRLTVV.

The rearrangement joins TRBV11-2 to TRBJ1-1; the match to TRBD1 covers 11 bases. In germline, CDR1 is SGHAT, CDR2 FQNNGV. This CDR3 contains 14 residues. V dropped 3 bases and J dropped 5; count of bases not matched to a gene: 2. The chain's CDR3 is CASSFGTGGTEAFF. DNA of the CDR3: TGTGCCAGCAGCTTCGGGACAGGGGGAACTGAAGCTTTCTTT.

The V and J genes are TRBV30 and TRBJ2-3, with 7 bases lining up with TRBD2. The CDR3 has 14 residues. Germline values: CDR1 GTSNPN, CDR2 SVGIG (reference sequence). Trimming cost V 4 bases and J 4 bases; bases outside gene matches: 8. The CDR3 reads CAWTRTSRADTQYF. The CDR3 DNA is TGTGCCTGGACTAGGACTAGTCGGGCAGATACGCAGTATTTT.

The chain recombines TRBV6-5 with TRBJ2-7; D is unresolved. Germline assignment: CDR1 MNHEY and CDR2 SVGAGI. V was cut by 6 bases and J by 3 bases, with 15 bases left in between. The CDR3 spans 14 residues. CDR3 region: CASRMTDGVYEQYF. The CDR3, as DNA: TGTGCCAGCAGAATGACTGATGGTGTCTACGAGCAGTACTTC.